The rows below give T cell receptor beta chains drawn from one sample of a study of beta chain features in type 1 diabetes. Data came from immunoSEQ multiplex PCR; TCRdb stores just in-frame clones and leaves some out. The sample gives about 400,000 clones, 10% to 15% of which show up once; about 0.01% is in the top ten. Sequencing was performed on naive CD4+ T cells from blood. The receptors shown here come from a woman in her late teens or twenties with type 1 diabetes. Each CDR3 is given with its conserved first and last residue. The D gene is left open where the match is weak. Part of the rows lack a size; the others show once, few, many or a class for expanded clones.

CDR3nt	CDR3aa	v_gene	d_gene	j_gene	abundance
TGTGCCAGCAGCTTAGACAGGGGTAATCAGCCCCAGCATTTT	CASSLDRGNQPQHF	TRBV7-2	TRBD1	TRBJ1-5	few
TGTGCCAGCAGCCCCACTGGGGAGGGCCCACAGTCAGGAAACGGGGAGCTGTTTTTT	CASSPTGEGPQSGNGELFF	TRBV9	TRBD2	TRBJ2-2	.
TGTGCCAGCAGTCCCCCGGGACAGGGCAACACTGAAGCTTTCTTT	CASSPPGQGNTEAFF	TRBV28	TRBD1	TRBJ1-1	.
TGCGCCAGCAGCCTTTTTCGGACAGACTACGAGCAGTACTTC	CASSLFRTDYEQYF	TRBV4-3	.	TRBJ2-7	few
TGTGCCAGCAGCTTGGGAACATTCCTCTCTCACGAGCAGTACTTC	CASSLGTFLSHEQYF	TRBV5-6	.	TRBJ2-7	.
TGTGCCAGCAGTGTGGACAGGAACACTGAAGCTTTCTTT	CASSVDRNTEAFF	TRBV25-1	.	TRBJ1-1	.
TGTGCCAGCAGTTTCCTAGACGACGAGCAGTACTTC	CASSFLDDEQYF	TRBV28	.	TRBJ2-7	few
TGTGCCAGCAGCCCGAGCCCGGGACACTACGAGCAGTACTTC	CASSPSPGHYEQYF	TRBV14	.	TRBJ2-7	few
TGTGCCAGCAGCCGGACAGGGGGGGCCTACGAGCAGTACTTC	CASSRTGGAYEQYF	TRBV6-5	TRBD1	TRBJ2-7	.
TGTGCCAGCAGAACCACAGGGGGCGACACTGAAGCTTTCTTT	CASRTTGGDTEAFF	TRBV6-5	TRBD1	TRBJ1-1	.
TGCGCGAGCGGGGGGGGTAAGCAGTTCTTC	CASGGGKQFF	TRBV23-1	TRBD2	TRBJ2-1	many
TGTGCCAGCAGCTTTGGACGGGGGGCCGGGGAGCTGTTTTTT	CASSFGRGAGELFF	TRBV5-6	TRBD2	TRBJ2-2	.
TGTGCCAGCAGTCCGGGGGGGACTGCCAGGGATACGCAGTATTTT	CASSPGGTARDTQYF	TRBV27	TRBD2	TRBJ2-3	few
TGTGCCTGGAGTAGGGAGGGCAATCAGCCCCAGCATTTT	CAWSREGNQPQHF	TRBV30	.	TRBJ1-5	few
TGTGCTAGTGGTTTGGGTACTAACTATGGCTACACCTTC	CASGLGTNYGYTF	TRBV12-5	.	TRBJ1-2	.
TGTGCCAGCAGTCCAGGGTTTACGGGCTCCTACGAGCAGTACTTC	CASSPGFTGSYEQYF	TRBV13	.	TRBJ2-7	.
TGCAGCGTTGAAGATACGGCAGGGGGCGAGAACACTGAAGCTTTCTTT	CSVEDTAGGENTEAFF	TRBV29-1	TRBD1	TRBJ1-1	few
TGCGCCAGCAGCTCTACGGGACAGGTTGGTAATGAGCAGTTCTTC	CASSSTGQVGNEQFF	TRBV5-1	TRBD1	TRBJ2-1	.
TGCGCCAGCAGCCCTGGACAGGGCTTCACAGATACGCAGTATTTT	CASSPGQGFTDTQYF	TRBV5-1	TRBD1	TRBJ2-3	few
TGTGCCTCCTCTCTCCGACCGGGACACTTCCAAGAGACCCAGTACTTC	CASSLRPGHFQETQYF	TRBV27	.	TRBJ2-5	.
TGTGCCAGCACCGGGGGGCTAGCGGGAACTAAGCAGTTCTTC	CASTGGLAGTKQFF	TRBV27	TRBD2	TRBJ2-1	.
TGTGCCAGCAGCTCGAAGACGGAGAATACCGGGGAGCTGTTTTTT	CASSSKTENTGELFF	TRBV11-2	.	TRBJ2-2	.
TGTGCCAGCAGCGCTCAAGAGACCCAGTACTTC	CASSAQETQYF	TRBV9	.	TRBJ2-5	few
TGTGCCAGCAGCTTCCGCGGGGGGATTGGAGATACGCAGTATTTT	CASSFRGGIGDTQYF	TRBV7-7	TRBD2	TRBJ2-3	few
TGCGCCAGCAGCCCCGGGACTTCCTCCTACAATGAGCAGTTCTTC	CASSPGTSSYNEQFF	TRBV5-1	.	TRBJ2-1	.
TGCGCCAGCAGCCAAGACTCTAGGGTTTCGGGGGACAATGAGCAGTTCTTC	CASSQDSRVSGDNEQFF	TRBV4-1	.	TRBJ2-1	.
TGTGCCAGCAGCCGGACTAGCCCCGGGGAGCTGTTTTTT	CASSRTSPGELFF	TRBV14	TRBD2	TRBJ2-2	few
TGTGCCATCAGTGAGTCTCGGGGGGCCGGCACTGAAGCTTTCTTT	CAISESRGAGTEAFF	TRBV10-3	.	TRBJ1-1	few
TGTGCCAGTAGTATCGGGGTTGGCGGGGAGCTGTTTTTT	CASSIGVGGELFF	TRBV19	.	TRBJ2-2	.
TGTGCCAGCAGCTTAGGGCCGACTACCCGGCGTGGAGAGACCCAGTACTTC	CASSLGPTTRRGETQYF	TRBV7-2	.	TRBJ2-5	.
TGTGCCAGCAGCCCGGGGGCTAGCGGAAGACACAATGAGCAGTTCTTC	CASSPGASGRHNEQFF	TRBV5-4	.	TRBJ2-1	.
TGTGCCAGCAGAAGGGACAGGGCGTCTTACAATGAGCAGTTCTTC	CASRRDRASYNEQFF	TRBV7-2	TRBD1	TRBJ2-1	.
TGTGCCAGCTCGCCCCGTTCGGGACAGGGGGGGAGTGAGCAGTACTTC	CASSPRSGQGGSEQYF	TRBV18	TRBD1	TRBJ2-7	few
TGTGCCAGCAGTGAACGCGGGACAGGCTATGGCTACACCTTC	CASSERGTGYGYTF	TRBV25-1	TRBD1	TRBJ1-2	.
TGTGCCAGCAGTTACACTGGTGGTCGGACTGAAGCTTTCTTT	CASSYTGGRTEAFF	TRBV6-5	.	TRBJ1-1	.
TGTGCCACCAGCCGAGGAGCAGGGGCGAACACCGGGGAGCTGTTTTTT	CATSRGAGANTGELFF	TRBV15	.	TRBJ2-2	.
TGTGCCAGCAGCCCTAAGCTCCGGGACAGGGTTGTGCACGAGCAGTACTTC	CASSPKLRDRVVHEQYF	TRBV7-8	TRBD1	TRBJ2-7	.
TGTGCTAGTGGTTTGGTCGCCCCCGGCGTCCTGACTTTC	CASGLVAPGVLTF	TRBV12-5	.	TRBJ2-6	.
TGTGCCAGCAGCCTAGCGGGAATCAGGGATACGCAGTATTTT	CASSLAGIRDTQYF	TRBV5-4	TRBD2	TRBJ2-3	few
TGTGCCAGCAGTACAGGGTTAAGCGGCTACACCTTC	CASSTGLSGYTF	TRBV7-2	.	TRBJ1-2	.
TGTGCCAGCAGCTCCCACAGGGGGCTTACTGAAGCTTTCTTT	CASSSHRGLTEAFF	TRBV7-2	TRBD1	TRBJ1-1	few
TGTGCCAGCCTACTGGACAGACACAATGAGCAGTTCTTC	CASLLDRHNEQFF	TRBV11-2	.	TRBJ2-1	.
TGTGCCAGCAGCGTAGGGATAGCGGGAGGGTACAATGAGCAGTTCTTC	CASSVGIAGGYNEQFF	TRBV9	TRBD2	TRBJ2-1	few
TGTGCCAGCAGTTCAGGGGGCAGGCAGCCCCAGCATTTT	CASSSGGRQPQHF	TRBV2	TRBD1	TRBJ1-5	.
TGTGCCAGCGGGTCGGGCTCCTACGAGCAGTACTTC	CASGSGSYEQYF	TRBV7-9	.	TRBJ2-7	few
TGTGCCAGCAGTGAAGCGGCTCTGGCAGGGGTAGGGCCCCAGCATTTT	CASSEAALAGVGPQHF	TRBV2	.	TRBJ1-5	.
TGCAGCGTTGCTTTGGTCAGGGGGCGAGAGCAGTACTTC	CSVALVRGREQYF	TRBV29-1	TRBD1	TRBJ2-7	.
TGTGCCAGTAGTTTGCCGGGACAAACCTACGAGCAGTACTTC	CASSLPGQTYEQYF	TRBV19	.	TRBJ2-7	.
TGTGCCATCAGTGAGGTTGGCTCGACATCCTACAATGAGCAGTTCTTC	CAISEVGSTSYNEQFF	TRBV10-3	.	TRBJ2-1	few
TGTGCCAGCTCACCAGGGGCACAAGAGACCCAGTACTTC	CASSPGAQETQYF	TRBV18	.	TRBJ2-5	.
TGTGCCAGCAGTTTACAGGGGCGAGAACCACCCCTCCACTTT	CASSLQGREPPLHF	TRBV7-9	TRBD1	TRBJ1-6	.
TGTGCCTGGAGTAGACAGGGGCAAGAGACCCAGTACTTC	CAWSRQGQETQYF	TRBV30	TRBD1	TRBJ2-5	few
TGTGCCAGCAGTCTCACAGGGAGATGGTATGGCTACACCTTC	CASSLTGRWYGYTF	TRBV14	.	TRBJ1-2	few
TGTGCCAGCAGCTTACGTACTAGAACAGCGTACAATGAGCAGTTCTTC	CASSLRTRTAYNEQFF	TRBV7-3	.	TRBJ2-1	few
TGTGCCAGCAGCGTGGGCGGGGAGACCCAGTACTTC	CASSVGGETQYF	TRBV9	.	TRBJ2-5	.
TGTGCCAGCAGCTTTTCGTTTACCTACAATGAGCAGTTCTTC	CASSFSFTYNEQFF	TRBV7-2	.	TRBJ2-1	.
TGTGCCACAAGGGGAGAGACCCAGTACTTC	CATRGETQYF	TRBV28	.	TRBJ2-5	.
TGTGCCAGCACCGGGGACAGCCAAGCGAGGGAAAAACTGTTTTTT	CASTGDSQAREKLFF	TRBV2	TRBD1	TRBJ1-4	few
TGTGCCAGCAAATTCAAGGGGACAGATACGCAGTATTTT	CASKFKGTDTQYF	TRBV7-3	.	TRBJ2-3	few